The rows below give T cell receptor beta chains drawn from one sample of a study of T cell responses to AZD1222 COVID-19 vaccine. Produced via immunoSEQ multiplex PCR; TCRdb's table is partial and in-frame only. Here the sample spans about 100,000 clones, about nine tenths being singletons. The material was peripheral blood, obtained on day 0 of AZD1222 vaccination. The origin of the receptors is an adult in good health. Each CDR3 is given without its conserved first and last residue. Fields, in order: V gene, J gene, CDR3 protein.

v_call: TRBV7-7; j_call: TRBJ2-1; cdr3_aa: ASSLGGTSGVNEQF
v_call: TRBV12-3/TRBV12-4; j_call: TRBJ2-3; cdr3_aa: ASSLIDTQY
v_call: TRBV7-2; j_call: TRBJ2-1; cdr3_aa: ASSDRDLDYNEQF
v_call: TRBV11-2; j_call: TRBJ2-7; cdr3_aa: ASSLVAGSGHYEQY
v_call: TRBV28; j_call: TRBJ2-4; cdr3_aa: ASSLHTSLAKNIQY
v_call: TRBV12-5; j_call: TRBJ2-2; cdr3_aa: ASGLGLYTGELF
v_call: TRBV28; j_call: TRBJ2-7; cdr3_aa: ASSLRGGTYEQY
v_call: TRBV10-3; j_call: TRBJ1-1; cdr3_aa: AIRETTGGNTEAF
v_call: TRBV5-1; j_call: TRBJ1-5; cdr3_aa: ASSPQGMSNQPQH
v_call: TRBV28; j_call: TRBJ1-4; cdr3_aa: ASSSSGTGFEKLF
v_call: TRBV24-1; j_call: TRBJ1-5; cdr3_aa: ATSDGGQNQPQH
v_call: TRBV7-2; j_call: TRBJ2-7; cdr3_aa: ASSPEQGWAYEQY
v_call: TRBV5-8; j_call: TRBJ1-5; cdr3_aa: ASTPRVSPSNQPQH
v_call: TRBV2; j_call: TRBJ2-2; cdr3_aa: ASRGLQGRNTGELF
v_call: TRBV27; j_call: TRBJ2-5; cdr3_aa: ASRPYRDTGETQY
v_call: TRBV6-5; j_call: TRBJ2-7; cdr3_aa: ASSYSRAGVYEQY
v_call: TRBV2; j_call: TRBJ2-1; cdr3_aa: ASRGDSGSGEQF
v_call: TRBV10-3; j_call: TRBJ2-5; cdr3_aa: AISRTGQETQY
v_call: TRBV12-5; j_call: TRBJ2-7; cdr3_aa: ASGPIYEQY
v_call: TRBV7-3; j_call: TRBJ1-5; cdr3_aa: ASARGSNQPQH
v_call: TRBV6-5; j_call: TRBJ1-5; cdr3_aa: ASSYRGGRNQPQH
v_call: TRBV28; j_call: TRBJ2-4; cdr3_aa: ASSWTGRRGPKNIQY
v_call: TRBV4-2; j_call: TRBJ1-6; cdr3_aa: ASSQEDGNSPLH
v_call: TRBV11-2; j_call: TRBJ1-2; cdr3_aa: ASSLGRGQDYGYT
v_call: TRBV4-1; j_call: TRBJ1-5; cdr3_aa: ASSRSDSNQPQH
v_call: TRBV7-2; j_call: TRBJ2-7; cdr3_aa: ASSGGASGEPYEQY
v_call: TRBV19; j_call: TRBJ1-4; cdr3_aa: ASSMGQGITNEKLF
v_call: TRBV2; j_call: TRBJ1-4; cdr3_aa: ASSEIDGVGEKLF
v_call: TRBV25-1; j_call: TRBJ1-2; cdr3_aa: ASSERGGPGYT
v_call: TRBV4-3; j_call: TRBJ2-3; cdr3_aa: ASSRVGTSGPTDTQY
v_call: TRBV11-2; j_call: TRBJ2-7; cdr3_aa: ASSSGQFSVVYEQY
v_call: TRBV9; j_call: TRBJ1-6; cdr3_aa: ASSPRTGNSPLH
v_call: TRBV7-2; j_call: TRBJ2-2; cdr3_aa: ASSRGQINTGELF
v_call: TRBV7-2; j_call: TRBJ1-4; cdr3_aa: ASSRGQGEEKLF
v_call: TRBV29-1; j_call: TRBJ2-7; cdr3_aa: SVEKASSYEQY
v_call: TRBV10-3; j_call: TRBJ2-1; cdr3_aa: AISESSGTLII
v_call: TRBV4-2; j_call: TRBJ2-1; cdr3_aa: ASSQALIAAAGGPTNEQF
v_call: TRBV7-9; j_call: TRBJ2-7; cdr3_aa: ASSTTGLGNEQY
v_call: TRBV7-9; j_call: TRBJ2-7; cdr3_aa: ASSSGTGEPYEQY
v_call: TRBV6-2/TRBV6-3; j_call: TRBJ1-2; cdr3_aa: ASSPGTSNYGYT
v_call: TRBV5-1; j_call: TRBJ1-2; cdr3_aa: ASGQTGSNYGYT
v_call: TRBV3-1/TRBV3-2; j_call: TRBJ2-7; cdr3_aa: ASSLHPGQGSSGQY
v_call: TRBV3-1/TRBV3-2; j_call: TRBJ2-7; cdr3_aa: ASSRHGDYEQY
v_call: TRBV15; j_call: TRBJ1-5; cdr3_aa: ATSPQSLSNQPQH
v_call: TRBV30; j_call: TRBJ1-2; cdr3_aa: AWSVSRQYGYT
v_call: TRBV10-3; j_call: TRBJ1-2; cdr3_aa: AISYRDAGGGYT
v_call: TRBV18; j_call: TRBJ2-7; cdr3_aa: ASSPGPGGEQY
v_call: TRBV6-5; j_call: TRBJ1-3; cdr3_aa: ASSLQGASGNTIY
v_call: TRBV7-2; j_call: TRBJ2-1; cdr3_aa: ASSSRQGRSYNEQF
v_call: TRBV2; j_call: TRBJ1-1; cdr3_aa: ASIGGPEAF
v_call: TRBV27; j_call: TRBJ1-1; cdr3_aa: ASSLSWAGDTEAF
v_call: TRBV9; j_call: TRBJ2-5; cdr3_aa: ASSVTPGGQETQY
v_call: TRBV7-9; j_call: TRBJ2-7; cdr3_aa: ASSPPRGTGPPEQY
v_call: TRBV21-1; j_call: TRBJ2-2; cdr3_aa: ASSKLYTGRLAGLPGELF
v_call: TRBV24-1; j_call: TRBJ2-2; cdr3_aa: ATSDFPGELF
v_call: TRBV2; j_call: TRBJ2-1; cdr3_aa: ASSENLQGYNEQF